This T cell receptor beta chain was observed in a study of cytotoxic CD8 clonotypes in ibrutinib-treated CLL. Overall study: Response sampling took place at median about 12 months of treatment, range 6 to 36.

The CDR3 runs to 14 residues. Germline lookup yields CDR1 MNHEY and CDR2 SVGAGI. Trimming removed 2 bases from V and 8 bases from J, with 12 bases in between. Depth targeted 1 in 200,000 to 1 in 1 million T cells, averaging roughly 9.7x coverage per clonotype. Repertoires were generated with immunoSEQ multiplex PCR, while TCRdb's copy carries only in-frame clones and drops some. Among 130,000 or so clones, 80% to 90% were seen once, and the ten largest hold roughly 3.1%. This clone was picked up many times. TCR beta library input comprised around 1.9 micrograms of genomic DNA from cryopreserved PBMCs.

This receptor was taken from a human donor with chronic lymphocytic leukemia. The chain carries TRBV6-5 and TRBJ1-4, with a tentative D call TRBD1 (5 bases). Source: PBMCs, taken after 24 months of ibrutinib treatment. CDR3 bases: TGTGCCAGCAGTTACACGCAGGGTGTGGAAAAACTGTTTTTT. This encodes CASSYTQGVEKLFF.